This T cell receptor beta chain is drawn from a study of Ad26.COV2.S vaccination and SARS-CoV-2 variants. Study details: Donor was in the COV1001 Ad26.COV2.S trial arm. Dosing was one shot or two shots 56 days apart. Study results and limitations: Measures of TCR breadth and depth may have fallen short of total T cell responses. Post-vaccination breadth of spike-specific CD8+ and CD4+ T cell responses was reportedly substantial.

The treatment denotes: around 19 received Ad26.COV2.S at low or high dose, single or two shots; 5 received placebo; per-sample allocation not given. The samples were gathered on day 63 after the first injection of vaccine or placebo. Profiled with immunoSEQ multiplex PCR; TCRdb holds only in-frame clones, not every one. Among roughly 410,000 clones listed, 83% were seen once. On this clone: Its target is not known.

The sequencing used peripheral blood, collected in a trial of Ad26.COV2.S vaccine versus placebo. The sequence derives from a person between 18 and 65 years old who received the Ad26.COV2.S COVID-19 vaccine or a placebo.

CDR3 residues: CASSLELAGGYNEQFF. The CDR3 nucleotides are TGTGCCAGCAGCTTGGAACTAGCGGGAGGCTACAATGAGCAGTTCTTC. The chain carries TRBV5-6 and TRBJ2-1, with 12 bases lining up with TRBD2. This CDR3 has 16 residues. The V gene end was trimmed by 0 bases and the J gene end by 3 bases; junction bases not matched to a gene: 1. Per the germline V gene, CDR1 is SGHDT and CDR2 is YYEEEE.